Below, 2 T cell receptor beta chains from the same sample are listed, as sequenced in a study of post-analysis software for immune sequencing data. Antigens of these TCRs are unknown. Findings of the study overall: Patients carried roughly 5 TRBV segments more frequently than controls did, and TRBV5-6, TRBV5-1 and TRBV20-1 were among them.

Unique molecular identifiers featured in each of the TCR beta cDNA libraries. TCRdb re-called the PCR reads through MiXCR, storing one row per CDR3 protein. Of more than 450,000 distinct CDR3 sequences listed, less than 40% are singletons. Sequenced material: blood. The receptors were sampled from a girl aged 2-17 years with multiple sclerosis.

The V call is TRBV6-1, the J call TRBJ2-5; the D gene is possibly TRBD2 (6 bases). The CDR3 is 12 amino acids. V lost 8 bases to trimming and J lost 4 bases, with 11 bases between them. From germline, CDR1 is MNHNS and CDR2 SASEGT. CDR3: CASDTRGETQYF. CDR3 nucleotide sequence: TGTGCCAGCGATACGCGGGGAGAGACCCAGTACTTC.

The table lists this clonotype with a few counts. The chain carries TRBV20-1 and TRBJ1-4, with a weak D call TRBD1 (5 bases). This CDR3 has 14 residues. Per germline, CDR1 DFQATT and CDR2 SNEGSKA (reference sequence). Trimming stripped 1 base from V and 6 bases from J, with 12 bases between. CDR3 protein: CSARVPQGHEKLFF. CDR3 DNA: TGCAGTGCTAGAGTCCCCCAGGGCCATGAAAAACTGTTTTTT.